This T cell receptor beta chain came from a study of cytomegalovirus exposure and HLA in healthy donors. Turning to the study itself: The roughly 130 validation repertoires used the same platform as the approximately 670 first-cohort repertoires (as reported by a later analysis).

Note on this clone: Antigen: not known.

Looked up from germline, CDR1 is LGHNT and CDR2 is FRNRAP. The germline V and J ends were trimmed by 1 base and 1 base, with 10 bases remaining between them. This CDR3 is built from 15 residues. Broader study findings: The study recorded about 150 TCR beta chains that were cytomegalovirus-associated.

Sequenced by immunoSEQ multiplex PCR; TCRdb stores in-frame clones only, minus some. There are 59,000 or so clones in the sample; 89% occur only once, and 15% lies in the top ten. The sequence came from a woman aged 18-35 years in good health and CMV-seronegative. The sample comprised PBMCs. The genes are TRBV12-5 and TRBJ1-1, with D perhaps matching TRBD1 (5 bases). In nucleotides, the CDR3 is TGTGCTAGTGGTTTGGCAGGGCTGCCGAACACTGAAGCTTTCTTT. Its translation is CASGLAGLPNTEAFF.